This T cell receptor beta chain was profiled in a study of T-cell reconstitution after alpha-beta-depleted transplantation in children. Study findings and constraints: Certain patients had high TCRbeta diversity at day 60, and it came from recipient T cells and thymic progenitors that survived. Newly generated T cells supplied most T-cell counts and diversity one year post-transplant.

A note on this clonotype: Its cognate antigen is unknown.

Trimming cost V 4 bases and J 4 bases; bases outside gene matches: 9. The germline V gene encodes CDR1 LGHNA and CDR2 YSLEER. This CDR3 region has 16 residues. The library targeted TCRbeta and was prepared with unique molecular identifiers. TCRdb redid the calling of the PCR reads with MiXCR, one entry per CDR3 protein. The sample lists hundreds of thousands of distinct CDR3 sequences, under 15% occurring once. The rearrangement uses TRBV4-3 and TRBJ2-1, with 8 bases fitting TRBD2. This clonotype was sampled from a male patient younger than 18 who had a stem cell transplant for acute myeloid leukemia, so the T cells may come from the graft donor. The input for sequencing was PBMCs, mostly from graft donor cells, taken 360 days after TCRalphabeta/CD19-depleted stem cell transplant. The CDR3 coding sequence is TGCGCCAGCAGCCTAGTTACTAGCGGACTATACAATGAGCAGTTCTTC. Its protein is CASSLVTSGLYNEQFF.